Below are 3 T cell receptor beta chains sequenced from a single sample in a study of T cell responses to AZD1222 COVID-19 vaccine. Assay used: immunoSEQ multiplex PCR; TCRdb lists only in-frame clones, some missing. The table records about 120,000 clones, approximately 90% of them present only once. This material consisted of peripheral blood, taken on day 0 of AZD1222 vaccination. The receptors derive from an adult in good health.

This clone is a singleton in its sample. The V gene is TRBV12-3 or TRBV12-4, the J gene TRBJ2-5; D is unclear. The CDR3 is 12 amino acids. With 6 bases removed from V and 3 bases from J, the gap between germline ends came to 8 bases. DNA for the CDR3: TGTGCCAGCAGGGTGAGAGAAGAGACCCAGTACTTC. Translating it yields CASRVREETQYF.

The CDR3 DNA reads as TGCGCCAGCATGCTTTCGACAGGGGACTACGAGCAGTACTTC. The encoded protein is CASMLSTGDYEQYF. The J gene is TRBJ2-7, the V gene TRBV5-1, with 8 bases lining up with TRBD1. CDR3 length: 14 amino acids. CDR1 SGHRS and CDR2 YFSETQ come from the germline V gene. V gave up 6 bases and J gave up 3 bases; unmatched junction bases: 8.

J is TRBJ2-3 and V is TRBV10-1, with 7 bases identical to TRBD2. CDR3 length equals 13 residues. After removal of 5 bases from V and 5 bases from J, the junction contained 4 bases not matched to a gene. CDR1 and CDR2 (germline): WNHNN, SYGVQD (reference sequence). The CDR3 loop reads CASSLGGEDTQYF. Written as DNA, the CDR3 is TGCGCCAGCAGTCTTGGGGGGGAAGATACGCAGTATTTT.